One sample yielded the 14 T cell receptor beta chains listed below, sequenced in a study of cytomegalovirus exposure and HLA in healthy donors. Use of 60 Vbeta and 13 Jbeta primers characterized the PCR. Sequenced by immunoSEQ multiplex PCR; TCRdb stores in-frame clones only, minus some. Among some 120,000 clones listed, 75% to 85% were seen once. The sample consisted of PBMCs. Receptor source: a young man in good health and CMV-seronegative.

Only a few counts were recorded for this clone. V is TRBV5-1 and J is TRBJ2-2; D gene uncertain. The CDR3 has 13 amino acids. Trimming left V 4 bases short and J 7 bases short, with 11 bases between. Germline V CDR1 and CDR2: SGHRS, YFSETQ. The CDR3 sequence is CASSPPVIGELFF. CDR3 coding DNA: TGCGCCAGCAGCCCCCCAGTAATCGGGGAGCTGTTTTTT.

The chain carries TRBV6-6 and TRBJ2-3; 11 bases fit TRBD2. After removal of 2 bases from V and 4 bases from J, the junction contained 5 bases not matched to a gene. Germline loops: CDR1 MNHNY, CDR2 SVGAGI (reference sequence). The CDR3 spans 16 residues. CDR3 sequence (DNA): TGTGCCAGCAGTTACCCCCCTAGCGGGAGGCCAGATACGCAGTATTTT. Translated, it gives CASSYPPSGRPDTQYF.

In its sample, this clone was seen a few times. This sequence joins TRBV2 and TRBJ1-2; perhaps TRBD1 as D (5 bases). This CDR3 is built from 16 residues. Per the germline V gene, CDR1 is SNHLY and CDR2 is FYNNEI. V shed 2 bases and J shed 0 bases, with 13 bases lying between them. The CDR3 DNA is TGTGCCAGCAGTGAAACAGGCCAGATCTCTAACTATGGCTACACCTTC. This encodes CASSETGQISNYGYTF.

V is TRBV18 and J is TRBJ2-7, with TRBD2 matching 8 bases. The V gene's germline CDR1 is KGHSH and CDR2 LQKENI. V dropped 4 bases and J dropped 0; count of bases not matched to a gene: 11. This CDR3 is built from 17 residues. The CDR3 nucleotides read TGTGCCAGCTCACTCGGCCGGGGGGGCGGGATCTCCTACGAGCAGTACGTC. Protein product: CASSLGRGGGISYEQYV.

This chain joins TRBV7-9 and TRBJ1-4; 7 nucleotides align to TRBD1. CDR3 length: 15 amino acids. Losses at the gene ends were 4 bases for V and 6 bases for J; bases not matched to a gene: 8. Germline CDR1 and CDR2: SEHNR and FQNEAQ (reference sequence). In DNA form, the CDR3 reads TGTGCCAGCAGCTCAGCCGGAAGGGGGCATGAAAAACTGTTTTTT. Translated: CASSSAGRGHEKLFF.

The V and J genes are TRBV7-2 and TRBJ2-1; 7 positions agree with TRBD2. Germline CDR1 SGHTA, CDR2 FQGNSA. The CDR3 length is 15 residues. With 5 bases clipped from V and 0 bases from J, the junction kept 4 bases outside the gene matches. CDR3 sequence: CASSQRTSSYNEQFF. The CDR3 region has the DNA TGTGCCAGCAGCCAACGGACTAGCTCCTACAATGAGCAGTTCTTC.

The CDR3 sequence is CASRETGLQETQYF. As DNA, the CDR3 is TGTGCCAGCAGAGAAACAGGGTTACAAGAGACCCAGTACTTC. The V and J genes are TRBV2 and TRBJ2-5, with D possibly TRBD1 on 6 matching bases. The V gene lost 6 bases and the J gene lost 2 bases, with 13 bases spanning the gap. The CDR3 runs 14 residues. The germline V gene has CDR1 SNHLY and CDR2 FYNNEI.

This clone was seen more than once but under ten times. The V call is TRBV7-2, the J call TRBJ2-1; maybe TRBD1 (5 bases). This CDR3 is 12 amino acids long. V lost 3 bases to trimming and J lost 10 bases, with 10 bases between them. CDR1 SGHTA and CDR2 FQGNSA come from the germline V gene. CDR3 DNA sequence: TGTGCCAGCAGCTTTCAGGGTTGGGAGCAGTTCTTC. Translated, it gives CASSFQGWEQFF.

This clone has more than one count but fewer than ten. The chain carries TRBV5-1 and TRBJ2-2, with D possibly being TRBD1 (6 bases). V lost 9 bases, J lost 1 base, and 16 bases lay in between. Looked up from germline, CDR1 is SGHRS and CDR2 is YFSETQ. The CDR3 consists of 15 residues. The CDR3 DNA is TGCGCCACCAAGCAGGGGACGAAGAACACCGGGGAGCTGTTTTTT. It translates to CATKQGTKNTGELFF.

The V and J genes are TRBV20-1 and TRBJ1-2, with D tentatively TRBD1 (5 bases). Trimming removed 1 base from V and 8 bases from J, with 8 bases in between. The germline gives CDR1 DFQATT, CDR2 SNEGSKA (reference sequence). The CDR3 consists of 11 residues. The CDR3 region has the DNA TGCAGTGCTAGAGTATGGGGCGGCTACACCTTC. Protein sequence: CSARVWGGYTF.

V usage is TRBV11-2 and J usage is TRBJ2-3; the D gene is possibly TRBD2 (6 bases). CDR1 is SGHAT, CDR2 FQNNGV, per germline. V lost 3 bases and J 6 bases, leaving 13 bases between the germline ends. This CDR3 contains 14 residues. The CDR3 DNA sequence: TGTGCCAGCAGCTTCCCGGGGGTTCGTGATACGCAGTATTTT. Translated: CASSFPGVRDTQYF.

V usage is TRBV19 and J usage is TRBJ1-5; TRBD1 might be the D (6 bases). The CDR3 spans 14 residues. Germline CDR1 and CDR2: LNHDA and SQIVND (reference sequence). The ends were cut back, 8 bases at V and 2 bases at J, with 13 bases in the middle. The CDR3 spells CASFSGVGNQPQHF. Here the CDR3 DNA reads TGTGCCAGTTTTTCAGGGGTCGGCAATCAGCCCCAGCATTTT.

The CDR3 nucleotides are TGTGCCAGCAGCTTAGCGACCCGGGACACAAAAGCGGGCTACACCTTC. It is translated as CASSLATRDTKAGYTF. The V and J genes are TRBV7-9 and TRBJ1-2; D may be TRBD1 (6 bases). Per germline, CDR1 SEHNR and CDR2 FQNEAQ (reference sequence). The CDR3 is made up of 16 amino acids. V lost 0 bases, J lost 8 bases, and 19 bases lay in between. The full variable domain, with the rest looked up from reference TRBV7-9 and TRBJ1-2, is DTGVSQNPRHKITKRGQNVTFRCDPISEHNRLYWYRQTLGQGPEFLTYFQNEAQLEKSRLLSDRFSAERPKGSFSTLEIQRTEQGDSAMYLCASSLATRDTKAGYTFGSGTRLTVV.

A single count supports this clone. The chain has TRBV13 and TRBJ2-6, with 9 nucleotides matching TRBD1. From germline, CDR1 is PRHDT and CDR2 FYEKMQ (reference sequence). The CDR3 consists of 19 residues. V shed 5 bases, J shed 1 base, and the junction held 12 bases outside the gene matches. The CDR3 region has the DNA TGTGCCAGCAGCCCAAGGAGACCGGGACAGGGTTCTGGGGCCAACGTCCTGACTTTC. Translated, it gives CASSPRRPGQGSGANVLTF.